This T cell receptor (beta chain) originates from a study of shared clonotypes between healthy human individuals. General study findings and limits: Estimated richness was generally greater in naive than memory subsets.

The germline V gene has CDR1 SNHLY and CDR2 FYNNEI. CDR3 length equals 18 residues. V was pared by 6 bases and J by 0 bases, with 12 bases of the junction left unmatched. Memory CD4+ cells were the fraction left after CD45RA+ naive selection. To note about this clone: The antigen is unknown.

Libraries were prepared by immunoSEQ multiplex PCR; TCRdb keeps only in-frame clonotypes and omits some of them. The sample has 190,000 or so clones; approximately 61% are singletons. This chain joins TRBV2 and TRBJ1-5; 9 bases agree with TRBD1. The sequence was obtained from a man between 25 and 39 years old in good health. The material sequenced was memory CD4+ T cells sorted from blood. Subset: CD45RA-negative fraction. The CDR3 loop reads CASSPDRGAWDSNQPQHF. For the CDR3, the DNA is TGTGCCAGCAGCCCGGACAGGGGCGCGTGGGATAGCAATCAGCCCCAGCATTTT.